The clone carrying this T cell receptor beta chain was seen a few times. This entry comes from a study of blood T cells in healthy people across ages. Trimming removed 0 bases from V and 9 bases from J; junction bases left unmatched: 9. This CDR3 has 15 amino acids. CDR1 DFQATT and CDR2 SNEGSKA come from the germline V gene (reference sequence). Primers used in a second PCR of roughly 6 to 12 cycles were a sample-barcoded 5' primer and a J-beta primer mix. Using its own MiXCR run on the 5' RACE reads, TCRdb lists one record per CDR3 protein. The data hold about 1.6 million distinct CDR3 sequences, with almost 35% observed a single time.

The sequenced material came from blood. The V call is TRBV20-1, the J call TRBJ2-1; 9 positions match TRBD1. This clonotype was sampled from a woman younger than 45 in good health. CDR3 coding DNA: TGCAGTGCTAGAGAGCTAATCCGACAGGGGGTTGAGCAGTTCTTC. Translated, it gives CSARELIRQGVEQFF.